One and the same sample provided the 19 T cell receptor beta chains below, sequenced in a study of identical twins. TCRdb recomputed calls from the 5' RACE reads with MiXCR, one row per CDR3 protein. The table shows about 340,000 distinct CDR3 sequences, with roughly 9% occurring only once. Material: naive T cells sorted from blood. The source is a woman aged 45-60 years in good health.

The gene calls are TRBV3-1 and TRBJ1-5; D gene uncertain. The V gene's germline CDR1 is LGHDT and CDR2 YNNKEL (reference sequence). The germline V and J ends were trimmed by 3 bases and 4 bases, with 13 bases remaining between them. This CDR3 is 15 amino acids long. The CDR3 nucleotides read TGTGCCAGCAGCCATGGAAGGCCCCAGAATCAGCCCCAGCATTTT. This codes for CASSHGRPQNQPQHF. Looking up the rest from reference TRBV3-1 and TRBJ1-5 gives the full variable domain: DTAVSQTPKYLVTQMGNDKSIKCEQNLGHDTMYWYKQDSKKFLKIMFSYNNKELIINETVPNRFSPKSPDKAHLNLHINSLELGDSAVYFCASSHGRPQNQPQHFGDGTRLSIL.

This clonotype was recorded many times. The rearrangement uses TRBV29-1 and TRBJ2-7; a possible D gene is TRBD2 (5 bases). This CDR3 region has 11 residues. Trimming removed 3 bases from V and 4 bases from J, with 7 bases in between. CDR1 SQVTM and CDR2 ANQGSEA come from the germline V gene. CDR3 region: CSVDTGYEQYV. The CDR3 region has the DNA TGCAGCGTTGATACGGGATACGAGCAGTACGTC.

V is TRBV7-6 and J is TRBJ1-1; D perhaps matches TRBD1 (5 bases). Trimming took 5 bases from V and 3 from J, leaving 16 bases between them. The CDR3 runs 15 residues. Germline lookup yields CDR1 SGHVS and CDR2 FNYEAQ. The CDR3 loop reads CASSPPPGLDTEAFF. CDR3 in DNA: TGTGCCAGCAGCCCTCCTCCGGGACTCGACACTGAAGCTTTCTTT.

The gene calls are TRBV5-1 and TRBJ2-1, with a weak D call TRBD1 (6 bases). CDR3 length: 14 amino acids. With 4 bases removed from V and 5 bases from J, the gap between germline ends came to 13 bases. Germline CDR1 and CDR2: SGHRS and YFSETQ. In DNA, the CDR3 is TGCGCCAGCAGCGGGGGCCGGGTAGACAATGAGCAGTTCTTC. This translates into CASSGGRVDNEQFF.

This clonotype was recorded many times. The V call is TRBV24-1, the J call TRBJ2-1; D may be TRBD1 or TRBD2 (5 bases each). CDR3 length equals 17 residues. Germline loops: CDR1 KGHDR, CDR2 SFDVKD. Trimming pared 3 bases from V and 1 base from J, leaving 15 bases between. CDR3 DNA: TGTGCCACCAGTGATAATCCGGGACGCCGTTCCTACAATGAGCAGTTCTTC. It specifies CATSDNPGRRSYNEQFF.

At least ten counts were recorded for this clonotype. This chain links TRBV12-3 or TRBV12-4 with TRBJ1-1; D remains unclear. The V end lost 6 bases, the J end lost 2 bases, and 19 bases lay between the germline ends. The CDR3 consists of 16 residues. CDR3 residues: CASRSPGGEGNTEAFF. The CDR3 region has the DNA TGTGCCAGCAGGTCTCCGGGAGGTGAAGGCAACACTGAAGCTTTCTTT.

This chain uses TRBV27 with TRBJ2-7; D is perhaps TRBD1 (6 bases). There are 15 residues in the CDR3. Germline V gene lookup returns CDR1 MNHEY and CDR2 SMNVEV (reference sequence). With 4 bases removed from V and 2 bases from J, the gap between germline ends came to 15 bases. CDR3 bases: TGTGCCAGCAGTTCTTTCAGACAGGCCCCCTACGAGCAGTACGTC. Translation gives CASSSFRQAPYEQYV.

This chain links TRBV10-3 with TRBJ1-1; possibly TRBD1 for D (6 bases). The CDR3 consists of 13 residues. In germline, CDR1 is ENHRY, CDR2 SYGVKD. With 6 bases removed from V and 1 base from J, the gap between germline ends came to 9 bases. The CDR3 region is CAIRTGQNTEAFF. In DNA, the CDR3 is TGTGCCATCAGGACAGGACAGAACACTGAAGCTTTCTTT.

The chain combines TRBV6-6 with TRBJ2-1; 8 bases map to TRBD1. V was pared by 4 bases and J by 0 bases, with 8 bases of the junction left unmatched. This CDR3 region has 17 residues. Germline assignment: CDR1 MNHNY and CDR2 SVGAGI (reference sequence). CDR3 sequence reads: CASSFPQGVSSYNEQFF. For the CDR3, the DNA is TGTGCCAGCAGTTTCCCACAGGGGGTGAGCTCCTACAATGAGCAGTTCTTC.

This clonotype was found a few times. This rearrangement joins TRBV10-3 to TRBJ2-7; 7 bases are shared with TRBD1. Per the germline V gene, CDR1 is ENHRY and CDR2 is SYGVKD. The V and J ends lost 11 bases and 0 bases, in that order; junction bases with no gene match: 13. This CDR3 has 15 amino acids. The CDR3 DNA sequence: TGTGCCTATTACCGACAGGGAAGTAGCTCCTACGAGCAGTACGTC. It is translated as CAYYRQGSSSYEQYV.

V is TRBV4-1 and J is TRBJ2-4; D tentatively reads TRBD1 or TRBD2 (5 bases each). The CDR3 extends over 17 amino acids. The V end was cut by 1 base, the J end by 0 bases, with 13 bases between. Germline V gene data show CDR1 as MGHRA and CDR2 as YSYEKL. CDR3 in amino acids: CASSQVTGRLAKNIQYF. The DNA for the CDR3 is TGCGCCAGCAGCCAAGTCACGGGGCGACTAGCCAAAAACATTCAGTACTTC.

The sample holds many counts of this clonotype. The chain has TRBV7-2 and TRBJ1-1, with D possibly being TRBD1 (6 bases). Per the germline V gene, CDR1 is SGHTA and CDR2 is FQGNSA. This CDR3 has 14 amino acids. Trimming removed 2 bases from V and 3 bases from J, with 10 bases in between. The CDR3 nucleotides read TGTGCCAGCAGCTTATTAGGGGGAGACACTGAAGCTTTCTTT. Amino acid sequence: CASSLLGGDTEAFF.

This clonotype was counted at least ten times. Germline and junction disagree at one end, which may indicate a read error. This chain uses TRBV14 with TRBJ1-2; D perhaps matches TRBD1 (5 bases). Germline V gene lookup returns CDR1 SGHDN and CDR2 FVKESK. The length of the CDR3 is 17 residues. The CDR3 loop is CASSKDSRGHLNYGYTF. Here the CDR3 DNA reads TGTGCCAGCAGCAAAGACAGCCGAGGACATCTTAACTATGGCTACACCTTC.

This clonotype came up once. The CDR3, as DNA: TGTGCCAGCAGCTTGACTAGCGTGCAGTACTTC. Residues: CASSLTSVQYF. The genes are TRBV7-9 and TRBJ2-5, with 8 bases identical to TRBD2. V lost 3 bases, J lost 11 bases, and 2 bases stayed unmatched. Germline lookup yields CDR1 SEHNR and CDR2 FQNEAQ (reference sequence). The CDR3 runs to 11 residues.

Notes on this clonotype: A much more abundant neighbour one base away suggests this may be a read error. The chain is built from TRBV28 and TRBJ2-3, with D possibly being TRBD1 (8 bases). The CDR3 covers 20 residues. CDR1 and CDR2 (germline): MDHEN, SYDVKM. CDR3 in amino acids: CVSSGEIAQGGLFDTDTQYF. The CDR3 DNA sequence: TGTGTCAGCAGTGGGGAAATCGCACAGGGGGGGCTTTTTGACACAGATACGCAGTATTTT.

This clonotype showed up just a few times. CDR3 DNA: TGCGCCAGCCAGGGGGTTTACGGGAATGAGCAGTTCTTC. This gives the protein CASQGVYGNEQFF. The chain couples TRBV4-1 to TRBJ2-1, with 7 bases aligning to TRBD1. The CDR3 contains 13 residues. Germline CDR1 MGHRA, CDR2 YSYEKL. The ends lost 8 bases at V and 7 bases at J; junction bases unmatched: 8.

V is TRBV10-1 and J is TRBJ2-2; D gene ambiguous. The CDR3 has 14 residues. Trimming stripped 4 bases from V and 7 bases from J, with 13 bases between. Germline CDR1 WNHNN, CDR2 SYGVQD (reference sequence). The CDR3 coding sequence is TGCGCCAGCAGTGCGGCTAAGGGTGTCGGGGAGCTGTTTTTT. Translating it yields CASSAAKGVGELFF.

This clonotype has more than one count but fewer than ten. V usage is TRBV7-2 and J usage is TRBJ1-2; TRBD1 is a possible D gene (5 bases). Germline V gives CDR1 SGHTA, CDR2 FQGNSA. This CDR3 comprises 14 residues. V shed 3 bases and J shed 1 base, with 9 bases lying between them. This CDR3 is CASSLGGGNYGYTF. CDR3 sequence (DNA): TGTGCCAGCAGCTTGGGTGGGGGTAACTATGGCTACACCTTC.

This clonotype showed up just a few times. J is TRBJ2-1 and V is TRBV7-9, with a weak D call TRBD2 (6 bases). The CDR3 sequence is 19 residues long. Germline CDR1 is SEHNR and CDR2 is FQNEAQ (reference sequence). Trimming cost V 5 bases and J 0 bases, with 23 bases left between them. This CDR3 is CASSKGTYGWTDSYNEQFF. The CDR3 nucleotides are TGTGCCAGCAGCAAAGGGACTTATGGGTGGACCGACTCCTACAATGAGCAGTTCTTC.